These 32 T cell receptor beta chains came from one sample sequenced in a study of T-cell memory formation after mild COVID-19. TCRdb re-called the 5' RACE reads through MiXCR, storing one row per CDR3 protein. The sample consists of 350,000 to 500,000 distinct CDR3 sequences, roughly 18% of them appearing once. The sample comprised PBMCs or a T cell subset sorted from them (not recorded which). The receptors come from a man younger than 35 who had mild COVID-19 (a few samples of this study predate the infection). Cell type and time point are not known.

The chain joins TRBV15 to TRBJ1-6; D gene uncertain. From germline, CDR1 is LNHNV and CDR2 YYDKDF (reference sequence). The V and J ends lost 7 bases and 6 bases respectively, with 10 bases between them. The CDR3 contains 13 residues. Written as DNA, the CDR3 is TGTGCCACCACGGTGGACTTTAATTCACCCCTCCACTTT. Translated: CATTVDFNSPLHF.

The chain joins TRBV12-3 or TRBV12-4 to TRBJ1-3, with D possibly TRBD1 on 5 matching bases. Trimming removed 5 bases from V and 0 bases from J, with 14 bases in between. The CDR3 has 16 residues. Here the CDR3 DNA reads TGTGCCAGCAGTGCCCGGCGGGGCCTCTCTGGAAACACCATATATTTT. Translation: CASSARRGLSGNTIYF.

The chain employs TRBV28 and TRBJ2-1, with 8 nucleotides matching TRBD2. The CDR3 spans 14 residues. After removal of 5 bases from V and 10 bases from J, the junction contained 10 bases not matched to a gene. Germline V lookup: CDR1 MDHEN, CDR2 SYDVKM. CDR3 residues: CASSRQTSGGEQFF. CDR3 DNA sequence: TGTGCCAGCAGTCGACAAACTTCGGGAGGGGAGCAGTTCTTC.

This clonotype came up a few times. The gene calls are TRBV5-4 and TRBJ2-7; the match to TRBD1 covers 8 bases. The ends lost 3 bases at V and 5 bases at J; junction bases unmatched: 7. The CDR3 has 14 residues. The germline gives CDR1 SGHNT, CDR2 YYREEE (reference sequence). CDR3 protein: CASSSDRELNEQYF. CDR3 nucleotides: TGTGCCAGCAGCTCGGACAGGGAGCTGAACGAGCAGTACTTC.

There are many counts of this clonotype. The chain has TRBV6-5 and TRBJ2-2; D is unclear. The CDR3 has 16 amino acids. V lost 2 bases and J 5 bases, leaving 15 bases between the germline ends. In germline, CDR1 is MNHEY, CDR2 SVGAGI. The DNA of the CDR3 is TGTGCCAGCAGTTACCAGGCGCCGCTACGGACCGGGGAGCTGTTTTTT. Its protein is CASSYQAPLRTGELFF.

The chain is built from TRBV6-9 and TRBJ1-5; no clear D gene. This CDR3 spans 12 amino acids. CDR1 and CDR2 from the germline V gene are MNHGY and SVAAGI. Between the trimmed V and J ends, which lost 6 bases and 6 bases, there was a span of 9 bases. This chain's CDR3 is CASSARIQPQHF. DNA for the CDR3: TGTGCCAGCAGCGCCCGGATTCAGCCCCAGCATTTT.

This rearrangement joins TRBV5-1 to TRBJ1-1, with 7 nucleotides matching TRBD1. From germline, CDR1 is SGHRS and CDR2 YFSETQ. The CDR3 is 14 residues long. V lost 6 bases to trimming and J lost 1 base; unmatched junction nucleotides: 6. CDR3: CASKAGGKNTEAFF. The CDR3 nucleotides are TGCGCCAGCAAGGCAGGGGGGAAGAACACTGAAGCTTTCTTT.

This sequence joins TRBV18 and TRBJ2-6; D is undetermined. The germline V and J ends were trimmed by 4 bases and 0 bases, with 10 bases remaining between them. Per germline, CDR1 KGHSH and CDR2 LQKENI. This CDR3 is 16 amino acids long. CDR3 sequence reads: CASSRVLASGANVLTF. The CDR3 DNA is TGTGCCAGCTCACGCGTATTAGCCTCTGGGGCCAACGTCCTGACTTTC.

CDR3 protein: CASSLEGYSHGYTF. CDR3 nucleotide sequence: TGCGCCAGCAGCTTGGAAGGGTACTCCCATGGCTACACCTTC. The chain carries TRBV5-1 and TRBJ1-2, with no clear D. Trimming left V 0 bases short and J 6 bases short, with 12 bases between. The CDR3 has 14 residues. Per the germline V gene, CDR1 is SGHRS and CDR2 is YFSETQ.

In its sample, this clonotype was seen a few times. The chain joins TRBV4-3 to TRBJ2-3; D ambiguous. The CDR3 sequence is 15 residues long. Germline V gene data show CDR1 as LGHNA and CDR2 as YSLEER. V lost 1 base and J lost 2, with 10 bases in between. The CDR3 reads CASSQASAPTDTQYF. The CDR3 DNA sequence: TGCGCCAGCAGCCAAGCGTCAGCCCCCACAGATACGCAGTATTTT.

The gene calls are TRBV28 and TRBJ2-7; 10 bases fit TRBD1. Germline V CDR1 and CDR2: MDHEN, SYDVKM. Trimming cost V 5 bases and J 7 bases; bases outside gene matches: 5. The CDR3 contains 13 residues. The DNA for the CDR3 is TGTGCCAGCAGTAGGACAGGGGGTTATGAGCAGTACGTC. This encodes CASSRTGGYEQYV.

The chain links TRBV7-9 to TRBJ2-5, with D perhaps TRBD2 (7 bases). V lost 5 bases and J 5 bases, leaving 18 bases between the germline ends. Germline V gene lookup returns CDR1 SEHNR and CDR2 FQNEAQ (reference sequence). This CDR3 region has 15 residues. For the CDR3, the DNA is TGTGCCAGCAGCCCCCGCGGGGGCCTACCCGAGACCCAGTACTTC. It specifies CASSPRGGLPETQYF.

This clonotype was recorded a few times. The chain carries TRBV19 and TRBJ1-4; maybe TRBD1 (5 bases). Germline CDR1 and CDR2: LNHDA and SQIVND (reference sequence). V lost 6 bases, J lost 5 bases, and 10 bases lay in between. The CDR3 has 13 amino acids. The CDR3 loop is CASRIDRNEKLFF. CDR3 coding DNA: TGTGCCAGTAGGATTGACAGAAATGAAAAACTGTTTTTT. The variable domain in full, completed from reference TRBV19 and TRBJ1-4, reads DGGITQSPKYLFRKEGQNVTLSCEQNLNHDAMYWYRQDPGQGLRLIYYSQIVNDFQKGDIAEGYSVSREKKESFPLTVTSAQKNPTAFYLCASRIDRNEKLFFGSGTQLSVL.

This clonotype was seen only a few times. The chain has TRBV12-3 or TRBV12-4 and TRBJ2-6, with a tentative D call TRBD1 (6 bases). The CDR3 consists of 14 residues. With 6 bases removed from V and 4 bases from J, the gap between germline ends came to 10 bases. The CDR3 reads CASRTGSGANVLTF. CDR3 bases: TGTGCCAGCAGGACAGGCAGCGGGGCCAACGTCCTGACTTTC.

This clonotype was seen more than once but under ten times. The chain has TRBV28 and TRBJ2-5, with D perhaps TRBD1 (6 bases). V was shortened by 5 bases and J by 6 bases, with 16 bases between the two germline ends. Germline-derived CDR1 and CDR2 are MDHEN and SYDVKM. This CDR3 is built from 14 residues. DNA for the CDR3: TGTGCCAGCAGTCCTGGGACATCAGGGCAGACCCAGTACTTC. This encodes CASSPGTSGQTQYF.

Many counts were recorded for this clonotype. The genes are TRBV7-2 and TRBJ2-7; D remains unclear. Germline loops: CDR1 SGHTA, CDR2 FQGNSA. Trimming took 1 base from V and 4 from J, leaving 14 bases between them. The CDR3 is made up of 15 amino acids. In DNA form, the CDR3 reads TGTGCCAGCAGCTTAGAAGCAATGACTCATTACGAGCAGTACTTC. Protein: CASSLEAMTHYEQYF.

The chain is built from TRBV11-2 and TRBJ2-2, with D possibly being TRBD2 (7 bases). CDR3 size: 16 residues. Trimming pared 3 bases from V and 7 bases from J, leaving 18 bases between. Germline-derived CDR1 and CDR2 are SGHAT and FQNNGV. The CDR3 protein is CASSLVPGGRYGELFF. The CDR3 bases are TGTGCCAGCAGCTTGGTGCCCGGGGGGCGGTACGGGGAGCTGTTTTTT.

This clonotype was observed many times. V gene TRBV7-9 combines with J gene TRBJ1-1; D not resolved. The V gene's germline CDR1 is SEHNR and CDR2 FQNEAQ (reference sequence). V was clipped by 3 bases and J by 7 bases, with 12 bases between them. The CDR3 length is 13 residues. This chain's CDR3 is CASSFWAESEAFF. Here the CDR3 DNA reads TGTGCCAGCAGCTTTTGGGCAGAAAGTGAAGCTTTCTTT.

The chain combines TRBV6-5 with TRBJ2-7, with D unresolved. The length of the CDR3 is 15 residues. Per germline, CDR1 MNHEY and CDR2 SVGAGI. Trimming cost V 0 bases and J 0 bases, with 9 bases left between them. This CDR3 is CASSYSGRFSYEQYF. In nucleotides, the CDR3 is TGTGCCAGCAGTTACTCCGGACGATTCTCCTACGAGCAGTACTTC.

The V call is TRBV27, the J call TRBJ2-5; the D is unclear. From germline, CDR1 is MNHEY and CDR2 SMNVEV (reference sequence). The CDR3 sequence is 14 residues long. V shed 5 bases and J shed 3 bases, with 13 bases lying between them. This CDR3 reads CASSPSLFKETQYF. Here the CDR3 DNA reads TGTGCCAGCAGTCCAAGTCTATTCAAAGAGACCCAGTACTTC.

This clonotype came up a few times. The chain couples TRBV7-2 to TRBJ1-2; D uncertain. V lost 5 bases and J lost 3, with 13 bases in between. Germline V lookup: CDR1 SGHTA, CDR2 FQGNSA. CDR3 length: 14 residues. CDR3 coding DNA: TGTGCCAGCAGCCGGCTTGACTCGGACTATGGCTACACCTTC. Amino acid sequence: CASSRLDSDYGYTF.

The chain carries TRBV14 and TRBJ1-6; no clear D gene. The CDR3 sequence is 15 residues long. V was pared by 6 bases and J by 8 bases, with 17 bases between. The germline CDR1 and CDR2 sequences are SGHDN and FVKESK. The CDR3 DNA is TGTGCCAGCAGACTGAAGGGCCTTGGATATTCACCCCTCCACTTT. It encodes CASRLKGLGYSPLHF.

The chain's CDR3 is CASSSAGFTEAFF. Here the CDR3 DNA reads TGTGCCAGCAGTTCCGCAGGGTTCACTGAAGCTTTCTTT. This chain links TRBV12-3 or TRBV12-4 with TRBJ1-1; D possibly corresponds to TRBD1 (5 bases). V lost 4 bases to trimming and J lost 4 bases, with 10 bases between them. The CDR3 runs 13 residues.

This clonotype was detected only a few times. The chain links TRBV2 to TRBJ2-3; D gene uncertain. The CDR3 contains 11 residues. Germline assignment: CDR1 SNHLY and CDR2 FYNNEI. V dropped 7 bases and J dropped 5 bases, with 7 bases sitting between them. CDR3 region: CASKIGDTQYF. The CDR3 DNA reads as TGTGCCAGCAAAATAGGAGATACGCAGTATTTT.

This chain links TRBV12-3 or TRBV12-4 with TRBJ1-5; no firm D call. The CDR3 totals 14 residues. The germline V and J ends were trimmed by 4 bases and 0 bases, with 7 bases remaining between them. CDR3: CASSSEGSNQPQHF. The CDR3 DNA follows: TGTGCCAGCAGTTCGGAGGGTAGCAATCAGCCCCAGCATTTT.

V gene TRBV5-1 combines with J gene TRBJ1-4, with D unresolved. In germline, CDR1 is SGHRS, CDR2 YFSETQ. The CDR3 spans 15 residues. V was trimmed by 3 bases and J by 3 bases, leaving 12 bases between them. The chain's CDR3 is CASSSGPPPNEKLFF. DNA of the CDR3: TGCGCCAGCAGCTCTGGACCCCCACCTAATGAAAAACTGTTTTTT.

A few counts support this clonotype. The chain couples TRBV6-1 to TRBJ1-2, with D hard to call. The CDR3 consists of 14 residues. Germline assignment: CDR1 MNHNS and CDR2 SASEGT. V lost 2 bases to trimming and J lost 3 bases, with 10 bases between them. The CDR3 sequence: CASSEKGWDYGYTF. CDR3 bases: TGTGCCAGCAGTGAAAAAGGGTGGGACTATGGCTACACCTTC.

This clonotype was picked up many times. The chain carries TRBV28 and TRBJ1-6; D call uncertain. The CDR3 consists of 13 residues. The ends were cut back, 2 bases at V and 8 bases at J, with 7 bases in the middle. Germline V gene lookup returns CDR1 MDHEN and CDR2 SYDVKM. The CDR3 coding sequence is TGTGCCAGCAGTTTAACCAGGCATTCACCCCTCCACTTT. It encodes CASSLTRHSPLHF.

The chain combines TRBV6-2 or TRBV6-3 with TRBJ1-2; 8 bases fit TRBD1. Germline V gives CDR1 MNHEY, CDR2 SVGEGT. With V trimmed by 2 bases and J by 5 bases, 4 bases remained unmatched. The CDR3 has 14 residues. The CDR3 coding sequence is TGTGCCAGCAGTTACGCCGGACAGGGTTATGGCTACACCTTC. Translating it yields CASSYAGQGYGYTF.

This clonotype was recorded a few times. The V call is TRBV9, the J call TRBJ2-7; either TRBD1 or TRBD2 may fit D (5 bases each). This CDR3 has 14 amino acids. Trimming took 4 bases from V and 4 from J, leaving 15 bases between them. Germline CDR1 and CDR2: SGDLS and YYNGEE. CDR3 DNA sequence: TGTGCCAGCAGCCCCCGGCACAGGACTTACGAGCAGTACGTC. This encodes CASSPRHRTYEQYV.

This chain connects TRBV5-1 to TRBJ2-2; 10 positions agree with TRBD1. Per the germline V gene, CDR1 is SGHRS and CDR2 is YFSETQ. This CDR3 has 16 amino acids. After removal of 4 bases from V and 8 bases from J, the junction contained 11 bases not matched to a gene. The CDR3 is CASSPPGQGSTGELFF. The CDR3 nucleotides read TGCGCCAGCAGCCCTCCGGGACAGGGGTCGACGGGGGAGCTGTTTTTT.

This clonotype has only a few counts. The chain combines TRBV5-1 with TRBJ2-5, with D unresolved. Germline-derived CDR1 and CDR2 are SGHRS and YFSETQ. The CDR3 loop spans 14 amino acids. Between the trimmed V and J ends, which lost 3 bases and 1 base, there was a span of 10 bases. CDR3 sequence reads: CASSSPWVQETQYF. CDR3 in DNA: TGCGCCAGCAGCTCTCCGTGGGTCCAAGAGACCCAGTACTTC.